This T cell receptor beta chain was captured by sequencing in a study of blood T cell repertoires in COVID-19. Produced via immunoSEQ multiplex PCR; TCRdb's table is partial and in-frame only. The sample has about 120,000 clones; around nine tenths are singletons. V was clipped by 1 base and J by 2 bases; unmatched bases: 10. The CDR3 sequence is 18 residues long. Germline lookup yields CDR1 SGHRS and CDR2 YFSETQ. This sequence originates from a man aged 50-60 years with acute or convalescent COVID-19. The sequencing input was peripheral blood. This rearrangement joins TRBV5-1 to TRBJ1-2; 11 bases fit TRBD1. CDR3: CASSLTWTGGALNYGYTF. CDR3 bases: TGCGCCAGCAGCTTGACGTGGACAGGGGGCGCTTTGAACTATGGCTACACCTTC.